Listed below are T cell receptor beta chains from one sample, sequenced in a study of control samples from healthy donors and cancer patients. Sequencing was performed with immunoSEQ multiplex PCR; in TCRdb, only in-frame clones are kept and a portion is missing. The sample has fewer than 200,000 clones, around 91% seen once. Sequencing was carried out using blood. These receptors all stem from a woman between 45 and 60 years old in good health. CDR3s include the opening cysteine and the closing phenylalanine or tryptophan. The D gene is left open where the match is weak. The size entry is marked missing in some rows and otherwise reads once, few, many or a size class.

j_gene	abundance	v_gene	d_gene	CDR3nt	CDR3aa
TRBJ1-3	few	TRBV6-5	.	TGTGCCAGCAGTTACTCGGGTAGTGGAAACACCATATATTTT	CASSYSGSGNTIYF
TRBJ2-1	.	TRBV4-1	.	TGCGCCAGCAGCCAAGATTCGGCGCTAGTAAGGTACCACAATGAGCAGTTCTTC	CASSQDSALVRYHNEQFF
TRBJ2-1	.	TRBV11-3	.	TGTGCCAGCAGCTTGGTCCCAGAACTCTCTGAGCAGTTCTTC	CASSLVPELSEQFF
TRBJ2-5	.	TRBV5-4	.	TGTGCCAGCAGCACGGGGACGGTCAACGGGGAGACCCAGTACTTC	CASSTGTVNGETQYF
TRBJ2-5	.	TRBV19	.	TGTGCCAGTAGTGGGCCCCGGCCTTCAGGGACCCAGTACTTC	CASSGPRPSGTQYF
TRBJ1-4	.	TRBV18	.	TGTGCCAGCTCCCGAGGGGCAACTAATGAAAAACTGTTTTTT	CASSRGATNEKLFF
TRBJ2-3	.	TRBV27	.	TGTGCCAGCAGTTCCCTATATGGGAGAGGGGGCACAGATACGCAGTATTTT	CASSSLYGRGGTDTQYF
TRBJ1-5	.	TRBV24-1	.	TGTGCCACCAGTGATACCAGGGGAAGCAATCAGCCCCAGCATTTT	CATSDTRGSNQPQHF
TRBJ1-2	few	TRBV27	TRBD1	TGTGCCAGCGGATCGGACAGGGGCGGAGATTGGGGTGGCTACACCTTC	CASGSDRGGDWGGYTF
TRBJ1-2	.	TRBV11-2	.	TGTGCCAGCAGCTTACAGCCCACCGCGGGGGTTGGCTACACCTTC	CASSLQPTAGVGYTF
TRBJ2-5	.	TRBV6-5	.	TGTGCCAGCAGTTACAACTGGGCCCAAGAGACCCAGTACTTC	CASSYNWAQETQYF
TRBJ2-1	.	TRBV7-6	.	TGTGCCAGCAGCTTAGGGACCCTAACTAGTCGTGAGCAGTTCTTC	CASSLGTLTSREQFF
TRBJ2-7	.	TRBV5-6	TRBD2	TGTGCCAGCAGCTTATCAGCGGGGGAGCAGTACTTC	CASSLSAGEQYF
TRBJ2-3	.	TRBV10-3	.	TGTGCCAGAAGGGACGGAGACACAGATACGCAGTATTTT	CARRDGDTDTQYF
TRBJ1-1	.	TRBV7-8	.	TGTGCCAGCAGCTTAGAATCTGAAGCTTTCTTT	CASSLESEAFF
TRBJ1-4	medium-sized	TRBV27	TRBD1	TGTGCCAGCAGTCTGGTTCCAGGGGGCGCTTATGAAAAACTGTTTTTT	CASSLVPGGAYEKLFF
TRBJ2-7	once	TRBV28	TRBD1	TGTGCCAGCAGTTTCCCTAGGGGACAGGGGGTGAAGCGCGAGCAGTACTTC	CASSFPRGQGVKREQYF
TRBJ2-5	.	TRBV6-1	.	TGTGCCAGCAGTGAACCCCTCGAATGGGGGGACTACCAAGAGACCCAGTACTTC	CASSEPLEWGDYQETQYF
TRBJ2-1	once	TRBV10-2	.	TGCGCCAGCAGTACCCATGGCGCCGAGCAGTTCTTC	CASSTHGAEQFF
TRBJ1-1	.	TRBV7-2	.	TGTGCCAGCAGCCCTTCAGCCTTCGTCAGGACTGAAGCTTTCTTT	CASSPSAFVRTEAFF
TRBJ2-7	.	TRBV9	TRBD1	TGTGCCAGCAGCGCCCCGGGACAGGGAAACGAGCAGTACTTC	CASSAPGQGNEQYF
TRBJ1-3	.	TRBV30	.	TGTGCCTGGAGTTTAGGGACCGGGCGAGACACCATATATTTT	CAWSLGTGRDTIYF
TRBJ1-6	.	TRBV14	.	TGTGCCAGCAGCCAAAACAGTGGTTCACCCCTCCACTTT	CASSQNSGSPLHF
TRBJ2-1	.	TRBV7-2	.	TGTGCCAGCAGCACGGACGTCAGCTCCTACAATGAGCAGTTCTTC	CASSTDVSSYNEQFF
TRBJ2-7	.	TRBV28	TRBD2	TGTGCCAGCAGTTTATCCTCAGCGGGGGGCTACGAGCAGTACTTC	CASSLSSAGGYEQYF
TRBJ1-1	.	TRBV6-6	.	TGTGCCAGCAGTTACTCGGAGAACACTGAAGCTTTCTTT	CASSYSENTEAFF
TRBJ1-1	few	TRBV7-2	.	TGTGCCAGCAGCTTATTTGAGGGTGGCACTGAAGCTTTCTTT	CASSLFEGGTEAFF
TRBJ1-3	.	TRBV7-9	.	TGTGCCAGCAGCTTAGACGGGCTCGACTCTGGAAACACCATATATTTT	CASSLDGLDSGNTIYF
TRBJ2-1	.	TRBV7-2	TRBD2	TGTGCCAGCAGCTCCTACGGTCTAGCGGTCTACAATGAGCAGTTCTTC	CASSSYGLAVYNEQFF
TRBJ2-1	once	TRBV6-2/TRBV6-3	.	TGTGCCAGCAGTTACTCGCGAAAAGCGGGTAGCTCCTACAATGAGCAGTTCTTC	CASSYSRKAGSSYNEQFF
TRBJ1-3	.	TRBV19	TRBD1	TGTGCCAGTAGTAACCAAAGGACAGGAGGAAACACCATATATTTT	CASSNQRTGGNTIYF
TRBJ2-1	.	TRBV7-8	.	TGTGCCAGCAGCAAATATGACACCGACAATGAGCAGTTCTTC	CASSKYDTDNEQFF
TRBJ1-1	.	TRBV4-1	.	TGCGCCAGCAGCCAAACGGGGGGGGCAAGGGGCACTGAAGCTTTCTTT	CASSQTGGARGTEAFF
TRBJ2-2	.	TRBV2	.	TGTGCCAGCATTGGACAGTCGAACACCGGGGAGCTGTTTTTT	CASIGQSNTGELFF
TRBJ2-7	.	TRBV7-8	.	TGTGCCAGCAGCTCCCCGGGACAAACCTACGAGCAGTACTTC	CASSSPGQTYEQYF
TRBJ2-1	.	TRBV5-4	.	TGTGCCAGCAGCTTGGTAGGGATGTTGGCCAATGAGCAGTTCTTC	CASSLVGMLANEQFF
TRBJ1-2	.	TRBV9	.	TGTGCCAGCAGCGTAGCTGCGGCAGGGTGGGGGATTGGTGGCTACACCTTC	CASSVAAAGWGIGGYTF
TRBJ2-5	.	TRBV18	TRBD1	TGTGCCAGCTCGTTGGGGACAGGGAAAGAGACCCAGTACTTC	CASSLGTGKETQYF
TRBJ2-7	.	TRBV7-2	TRBD1	TGTGCCAGCGTCTCACAGGGGGCTCAGGGGAGAGAGCAGTACTTC	CASVSQGAQGREQYF
TRBJ1-2	.	TRBV14	.	TGTGCCAGCAGCCAAGGATCATCTGCCCCCGGGGGCTACACCTTC	CASSQGSSAPGGYTF
TRBJ1-4	.	TRBV11-2	TRBD1	TGTGCCAGCAGCTTGGGTCCGGGACAGGGAATTGAAAAACTGTTTTTT	CASSLGPGQGIEKLFF
TRBJ1-2	few	TRBV2	TRBD1	TGTGCCAGCGGGAGGGGACAGACCAACTATGGCTACACCTTC	CASGRGQTNYGYTF